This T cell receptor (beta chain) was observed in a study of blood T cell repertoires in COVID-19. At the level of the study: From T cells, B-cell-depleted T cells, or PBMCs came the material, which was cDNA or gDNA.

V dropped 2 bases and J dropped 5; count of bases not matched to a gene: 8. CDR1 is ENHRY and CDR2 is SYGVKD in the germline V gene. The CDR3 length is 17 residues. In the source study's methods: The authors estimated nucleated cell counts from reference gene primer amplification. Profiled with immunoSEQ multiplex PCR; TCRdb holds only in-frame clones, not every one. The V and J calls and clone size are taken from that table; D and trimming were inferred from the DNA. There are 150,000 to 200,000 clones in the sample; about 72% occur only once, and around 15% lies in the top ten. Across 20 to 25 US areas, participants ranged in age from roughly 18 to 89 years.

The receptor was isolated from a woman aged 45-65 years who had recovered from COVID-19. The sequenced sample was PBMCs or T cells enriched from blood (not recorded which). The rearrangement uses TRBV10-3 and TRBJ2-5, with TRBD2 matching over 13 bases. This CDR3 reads CAISEPPTSGRTETQYF. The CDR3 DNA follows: TGTGCCATCAGTGAGCCCCCGACTAGCGGGAGGACGGAGACCCAGTACTTC.